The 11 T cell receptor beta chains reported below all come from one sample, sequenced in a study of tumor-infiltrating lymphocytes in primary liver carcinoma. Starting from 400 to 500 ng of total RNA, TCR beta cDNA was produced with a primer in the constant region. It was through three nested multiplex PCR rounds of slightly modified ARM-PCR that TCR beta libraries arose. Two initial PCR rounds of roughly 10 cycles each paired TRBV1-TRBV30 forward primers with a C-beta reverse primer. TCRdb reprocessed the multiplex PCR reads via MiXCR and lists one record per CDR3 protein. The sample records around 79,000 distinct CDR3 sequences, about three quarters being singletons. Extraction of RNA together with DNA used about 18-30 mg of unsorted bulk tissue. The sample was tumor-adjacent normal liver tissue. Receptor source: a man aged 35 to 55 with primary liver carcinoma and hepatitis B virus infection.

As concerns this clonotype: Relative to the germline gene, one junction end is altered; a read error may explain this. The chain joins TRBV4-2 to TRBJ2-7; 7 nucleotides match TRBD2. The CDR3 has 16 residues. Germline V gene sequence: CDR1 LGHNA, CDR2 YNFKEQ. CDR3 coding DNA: TGTGCCTGCAGCCAAGAGGCTAGCGGCGTCTCCTACGAGCAGTACTTC. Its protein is CACSQEASGVSYEQYF.

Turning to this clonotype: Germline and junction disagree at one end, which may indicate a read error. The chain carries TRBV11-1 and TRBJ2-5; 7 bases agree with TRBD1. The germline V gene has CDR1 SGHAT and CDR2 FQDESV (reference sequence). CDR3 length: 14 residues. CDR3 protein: CASSGQVEVEIQCF. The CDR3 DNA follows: TGTGCCAGCAGTGGACAGGTGGAAGTGGAGATCCAGTGCTTC.

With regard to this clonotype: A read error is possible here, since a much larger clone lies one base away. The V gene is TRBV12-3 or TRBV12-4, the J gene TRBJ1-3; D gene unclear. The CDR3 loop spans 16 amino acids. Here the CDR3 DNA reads TGTGCCAGCAGTCTTGACCAGCGCATCTCTGGAAAGACCATATATTTT. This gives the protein CASSLDQRISGKTIYF.

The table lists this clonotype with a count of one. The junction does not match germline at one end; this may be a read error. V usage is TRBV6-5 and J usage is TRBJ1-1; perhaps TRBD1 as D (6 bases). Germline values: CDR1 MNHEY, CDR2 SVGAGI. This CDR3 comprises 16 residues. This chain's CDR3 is CASSPKRQAPRPESLF. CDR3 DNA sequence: TGTGCCAGCAGTCCCAAACGACAGGCCCCTAGGCCTGAATCTCTCTTT.

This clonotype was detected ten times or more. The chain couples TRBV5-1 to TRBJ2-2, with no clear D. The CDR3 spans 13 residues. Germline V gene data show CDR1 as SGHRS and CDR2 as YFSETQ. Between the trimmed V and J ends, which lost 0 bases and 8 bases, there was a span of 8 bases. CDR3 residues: CASSLDQPGELFF. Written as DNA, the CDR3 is TGCGCCAGCAGCTTGGACCAACCAGGGGAGCTGTTTTTT.

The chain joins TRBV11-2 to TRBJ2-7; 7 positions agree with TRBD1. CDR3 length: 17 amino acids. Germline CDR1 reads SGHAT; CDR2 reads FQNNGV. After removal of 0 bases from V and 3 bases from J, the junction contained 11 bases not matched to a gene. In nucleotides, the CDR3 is TGTGCCAGCAGCTTAGAGATCTCAGGACAGGTAAACTACGAGCAGTACTTC. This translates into CASSLEISGQVNYEQYF.

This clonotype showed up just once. The CDR3 region is CASSEISSAYEQYF. CDR3 DNA sequence: TGTGCCAGCAGTGAAATCAGCAGCGCCTACGAGCAGTACTTC. V and J are TRBV6-1 and TRBJ2-7; D is unresolved. The CDR3 length is 14 residues. Trimming took off 2 bases at V and 2 bases at J, with 10 bases between the two ends. Germline CDR1 and CDR2: MNHNS and SASEGT.

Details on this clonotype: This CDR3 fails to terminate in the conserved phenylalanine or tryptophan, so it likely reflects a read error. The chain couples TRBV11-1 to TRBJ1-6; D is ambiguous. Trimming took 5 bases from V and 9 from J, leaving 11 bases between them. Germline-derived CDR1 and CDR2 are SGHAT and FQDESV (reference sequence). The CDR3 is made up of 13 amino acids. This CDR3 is CASSRKLVSPLHL. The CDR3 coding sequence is TGTGCCAGCAGCCGGAAACTGGTTTCACCCCTCCACCTT.

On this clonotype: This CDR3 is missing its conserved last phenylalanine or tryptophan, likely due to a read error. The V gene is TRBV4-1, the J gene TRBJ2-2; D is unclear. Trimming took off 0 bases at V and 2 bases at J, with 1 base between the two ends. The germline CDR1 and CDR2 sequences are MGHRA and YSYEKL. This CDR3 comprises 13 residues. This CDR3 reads CASSQENTGELFH. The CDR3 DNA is TGCGCCAGCAGCCAAGAAAACACCGGGGAGCTGTTTCAT.

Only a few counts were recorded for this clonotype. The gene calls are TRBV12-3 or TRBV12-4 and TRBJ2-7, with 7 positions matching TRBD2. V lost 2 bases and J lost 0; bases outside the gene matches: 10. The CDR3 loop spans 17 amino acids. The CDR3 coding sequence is TGTGCCAGCAGTTTACGGCTAGCGGAGACCCACTCCTACGAGCAGTACTTC. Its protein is CASSLRLAETHSYEQYF.

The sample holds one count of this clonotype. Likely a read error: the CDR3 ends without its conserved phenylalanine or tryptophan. CDR3 sequence reads: CANSLGPVNEQFL. For the CDR3, the DNA is TGTGCCAACAGCTTAGGACCTGTGAATGAGCAGTTCTTA. The chain has TRBV11-3 and TRBJ2-1, with unresolved D. The germline gives CDR1 SGHNT, CDR2 YENEEA. The CDR3 contains 13 residues.